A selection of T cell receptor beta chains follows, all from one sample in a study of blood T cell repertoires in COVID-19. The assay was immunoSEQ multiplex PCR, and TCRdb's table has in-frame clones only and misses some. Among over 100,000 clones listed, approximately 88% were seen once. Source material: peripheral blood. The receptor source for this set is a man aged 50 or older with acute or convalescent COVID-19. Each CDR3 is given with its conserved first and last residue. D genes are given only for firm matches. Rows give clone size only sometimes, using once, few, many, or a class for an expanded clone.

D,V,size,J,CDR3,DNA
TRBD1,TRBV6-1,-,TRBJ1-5,CASSGRNRDSPSNQPQHF,TGTGCCAGCAGTGGGAGAAACCGGGACAGTCCTAGCAATCAGCCCCAGCATTTT
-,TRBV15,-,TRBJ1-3,CATSRDPGSGNTIYF,TGTGCCACCAGCAGAGATCCAGGCTCTGGAAACACCATATATTTT
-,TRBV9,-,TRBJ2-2,CASSVQTNTGELFF,TGTGCCAGCAGCGTACAAACGAACACCGGGGAGCTGTTTTTT
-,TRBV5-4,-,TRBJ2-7,CASRKSGEGYEQYF,TGTGCCAGCAGGAAGAGTGGTGAGGGCTACGAGCAGTACTTC
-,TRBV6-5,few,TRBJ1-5,CASSYSRLHGQPQHF,TGTGCCAGCAGTTACTCGAGGCTCCACGGGCAGCCCCAGCATTTT
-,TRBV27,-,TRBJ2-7,CASSLLSGGRYEQYF,TGTGCCAGCAGTTTACTCAGCGGCGGGCGTTACGAGCAGTACTTC
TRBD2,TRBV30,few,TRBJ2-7,CAWSQPRSTSGRPYEQYF,TGTGCCTGGAGCCAACCCCGATCAACTAGCGGGCGGCCCTACGAGCAGTACTTC
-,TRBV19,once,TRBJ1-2,CASNRGPLYTF,TGTGCCAGTAATAGAGGTCCGCTCTACACCTTC
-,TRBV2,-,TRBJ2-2,CASSPQVFGAGELFF,TGTGCCAGCAGCCCACAGGTTTTTGGGGCCGGGGAGCTGTTTTTT
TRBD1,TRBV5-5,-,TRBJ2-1,CASSTRTGVRNEQFF,TGTGCCAGCAGCACTAGGACAGGGGTGCGTAATGAGCAGTTCTTC
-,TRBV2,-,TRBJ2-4,CASTLRQGGRGNIQYF,TGTGCCAGCACCCTCCGACAAGGAGGGCGCGGAAACATTCAGTACTTC
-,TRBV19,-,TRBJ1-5,CASTLGHSIVRPQHF,TGTGCCAGTACCCTAGGACACTCCATCGTGAGGCCCCAGCATTTT
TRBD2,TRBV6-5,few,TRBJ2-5,CASSYTGGTETQYF,TGTGCCAGCAGTTACACGGGGGGGACGGAGACCCAGTACTTC
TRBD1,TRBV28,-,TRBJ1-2,CASRVTGSLYGYTF,TGTGCCAGCAGAGTGACAGGGAGTTTATATGGCTACACCTTC
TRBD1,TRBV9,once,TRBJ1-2,CASSVATPGRGDYGYTF,TGTGCCAGCAGCGTAGCTACCCCGGGCAGGGGGGACTATGGCTACACCTTC
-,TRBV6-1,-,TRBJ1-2,CASSESGGSRANF,TGTGCCAGCAGTGAATCCGGGGGTAGCAGGGCTAACTTC
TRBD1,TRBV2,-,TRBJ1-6,CASSERTGGSPLHF,TGTGCCAGCAGTGAAAGGACAGGGGGATCACCCCTCCACTTT
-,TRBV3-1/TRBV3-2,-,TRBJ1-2,CASRTLRGYGYTF,TGTGCCAGCAGGACCCTTAGGGGCTATGGCTACACCTTC
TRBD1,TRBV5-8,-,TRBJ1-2,CASRSSGGSYGYTF,TGTGCCAGCAGAAGCTCAGGGGGCAGCTATGGCTACACCTTC
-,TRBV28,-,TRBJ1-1,CASSLADSRNTEAFF,TGTGCCAGCAGTTTAGCGGACAGTAGGAACACTGAAGCTTTCTTT
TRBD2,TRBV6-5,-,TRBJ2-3,CASSYGGLAGDTQYF,TGTGCCAGCAGTTACGGGGGACTAGCGGGAGATACGCAGTATTTT
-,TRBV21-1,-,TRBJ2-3,CASSNSGRAQDTQYF,TGTGCCAGCAGCAATAGCGGGAGGGCCCAAGATACGCAGTATTTT
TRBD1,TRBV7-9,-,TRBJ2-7,CASSPMTGKQYF,TGTGCCAGCAGCCCGATGACAGGGAAGCAGTACTTC
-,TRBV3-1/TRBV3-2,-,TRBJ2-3,CASSQGGLGADTQYF,TGTGCCAGCAGCCAAGGGGGACTGGGGGCAGATACGCAGTATTTT
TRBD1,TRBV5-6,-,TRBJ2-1,CASSLAGTGRMNEQFF,TGTGCCAGCAGCTTGGCCGGGACAGGGAGGATGAATGAGCAGTTCTTC